This T cell receptor (beta chain) was recorded in a study of beta chain features in type 1 diabetes. Study as a whole: Examination of sorted cells across all samples involved approximately 100,000,000 cells.

J lost 5 bases, V lost 3 bases, and 7 bases had no gene match. The germline CDR1 and CDR2 sequences are GTSNPN and SVGIG (reference sequence). This CDR3 is 15 amino acids long. Sequencing targeted expressed TCRB transcripts, as all isolated RNA had been reverse transcribed. The table came from immunoSEQ multiplex PCR; TCRdb's copy has only in-frame clones and leaves some out. The table shows about 260,000 clones, with 20% to 25% occurring only once. This clone occurred a few times. Its antigen is as yet unknown. Study-wide findings and caveats: Naive, central memory and regulatory TCRB repertoires appeared more similar among patients than healthy donors. Moderate but significant shortening of TCRB CDR3s was recorded in all four CD4+ subsets from Type 1 diabetes patients.

The receptor's source is a woman aged 30 to 39 with type 1 diabetes. The gene calls are TRBV30 and TRBJ2-3; 11 bases are shared with TRBD1. Specimen: naive CD4+ T cells from blood. Here the CDR3 reads CAWSPDRGRGDTQYF. The CDR3 DNA reads as TGTGCCTGGAGCCCGGACAGGGGGCGTGGAGATACGCAGTATTTT.